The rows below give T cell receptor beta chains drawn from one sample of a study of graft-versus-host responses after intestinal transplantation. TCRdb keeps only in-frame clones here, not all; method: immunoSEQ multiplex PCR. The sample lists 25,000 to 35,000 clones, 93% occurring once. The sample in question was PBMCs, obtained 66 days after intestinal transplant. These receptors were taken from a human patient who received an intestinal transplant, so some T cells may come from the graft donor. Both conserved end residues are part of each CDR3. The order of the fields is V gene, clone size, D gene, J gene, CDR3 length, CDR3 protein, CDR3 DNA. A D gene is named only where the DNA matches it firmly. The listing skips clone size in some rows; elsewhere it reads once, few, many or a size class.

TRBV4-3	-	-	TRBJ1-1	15	CASSQWGGAGTEAFF	TGCGCCAGCAGCCAATGGGGCGGGGCGGGGACTGAAGCTTTCTTT
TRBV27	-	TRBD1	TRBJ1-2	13	CASSLGQGYGYTF	TGTGCCAGCAGTTTGGGACAGGGCTATGGCTACACCTTC
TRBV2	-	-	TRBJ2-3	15	CASSELLGPTDTQYF	TGTGCCAGCAGCGAACTACTAGGTCCCACAGATACGCAGTATTTT
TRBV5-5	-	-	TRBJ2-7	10	CASTLYEQYF	TGTGCCAGCACGCTGTACGAGCAGTACTTC
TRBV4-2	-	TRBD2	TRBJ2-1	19	CASSQEVVFSGSSYNEQFF	TGTGCCAGCAGCCAAGAGGTCGTCTTTAGCGGGAGCTCCTACAATGAGCAGTTCTTC
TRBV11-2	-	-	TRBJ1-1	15	CASSTPAGRDTEAFF	TGTGCCAGCAGCACCCCGGCCGGCCGGGACACTGAAGCTTTCTTT
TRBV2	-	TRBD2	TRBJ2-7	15	CASTKTGEGLHEQYF	TGTGCCAGCACCAAAACGGGGGAGGGCCTCCACGAGCAGTACTTC
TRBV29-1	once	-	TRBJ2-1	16	CSGLGARHVPYNEQFF	TGCAGCGGACTTGGGGCCCGACACGTTCCATACAATGAGCAGTTCTTC
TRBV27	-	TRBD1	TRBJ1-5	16	CASSTGQGAGNQPQHF	TGTGCCAGCAGTACAGGACAGGGGGCGGGCAATCAGCCCCAGCATTTT
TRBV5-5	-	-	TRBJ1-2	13	CASSFPEGYGYTF	TGTGCCAGCAGCTTCCCCGAAGGCTATGGCTACACCTTC
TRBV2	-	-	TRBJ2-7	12	CASLAVGYEQYF	TGTGCCAGCCTGGCCGTCGGGTACGAGCAGTACTTC
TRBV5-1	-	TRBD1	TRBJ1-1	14	CASSLGTGNTEAFF	TGCGCCAGCAGCTTGGGGACAGGGAACACTGAAGCTTTCTTT
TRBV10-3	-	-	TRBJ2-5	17	CAISDRTNDLYQETQYF	TGTGCCATCAGTGACCGAACTAATGACCTGTACCAAGAGACCCAGTACTTC
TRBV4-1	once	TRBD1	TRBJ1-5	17	CASSRWGQGLRNQPQHF	TGCGCCAGCAGCCGATGGGGACAGGGGTTACGCAATCAGCCCCAGCATTTT
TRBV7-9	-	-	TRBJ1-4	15	CASSPAWGFNEKLFF	TGTGCCAGCAGCCCAGCGTGGGGATTTAATGAAAAACTGTTTTTT
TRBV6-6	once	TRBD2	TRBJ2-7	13	CASSGSGSWEQYF	TGTGCCAGCAGTGGTAGCGGGAGTTGGGAGCAGTACTTC
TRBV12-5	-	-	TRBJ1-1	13	CASGWEGGTEAFF	TGTGCTAGTGGTTGGGAGGGAGGCACTGAAGCTTTCTTT
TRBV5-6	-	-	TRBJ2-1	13	CASSLVPGEEQFF	TGTGCCAGCAGCTTGGTCCCGGGGGAGGAGCAGTTCTTC
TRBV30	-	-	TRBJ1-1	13	CAWRRQTNTEAFF	TGTGCCTGGAGACGACAGACGAACACTGAAGCTTTCTTT
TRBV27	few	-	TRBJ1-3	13	CASSLGFGNTIYF	TGTGCCAGCAGTTTAGGTTTCGGAAACACCATATATTTT
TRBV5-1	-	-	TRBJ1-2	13	CASSLGGFSGYTF	TGCGCCAGCAGTTTGGGGGGATTTTCGGGCTACACCTTC
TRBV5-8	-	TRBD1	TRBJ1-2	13	CASSLADRDGYTF	TGTGCCAGCAGCTTGGCCGACAGGGATGGCTACACCTTC
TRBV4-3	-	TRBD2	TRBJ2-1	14	CASSPTSFYNEQFF	TGCGCCAGCAGTCCGACTAGCTTCTACAATGAGCAGTTCTTC
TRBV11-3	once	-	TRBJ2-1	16	CASSLGTGGRDNEQFF	TGTGCCAGCAGCTTAGGTACAGGCGGAAGAGACAATGAGCAGTTCTTC
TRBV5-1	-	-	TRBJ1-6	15	CASSWTDLVNSPLHF	TGCGCCAGCAGCTGGACCGACTTAGTGAATTCACCCCTCCACTTT
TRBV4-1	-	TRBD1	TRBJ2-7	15	CASSLTTGDVYEQYF	TGCGCCAGCAGCCTGACGACAGGGGACGTCTACGAGCAGTACTTC
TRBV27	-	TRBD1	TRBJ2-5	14	CASSPRDRLETQYF	TGTGCCAGCAGTCCGAGGGACAGATTAGAGACCCAGTACTTC
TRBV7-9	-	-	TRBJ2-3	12	CASSPVLDTQYF	TGTGCCAGCAGCCCAGTATTGGATACGCAGTATTTT
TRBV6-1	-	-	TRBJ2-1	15	CASSEDGQGYNEQFF	TGTGCCAGCAGTGAAGATGGGCAGGGATACAATGAGCAGTTCTTC
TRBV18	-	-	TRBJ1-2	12	CASSPANYGYTF	TGTGCCAGCTCACCAGCTAACTATGGCTACACCTTC
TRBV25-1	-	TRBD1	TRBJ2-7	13	CASSEGQDYEQYF	TGTGCCAGCAGTGAGGGACAGGACTACGAGCAGTACTTC
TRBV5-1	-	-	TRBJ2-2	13	CASRIEGVGELFF	TGCGCCAGCCGCATAGAAGGGGTCGGGGAGCTGTTTTTT
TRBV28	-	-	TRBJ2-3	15	CASTSREGTADTQYF	TGTGCCAGCACGTCCCGGGAAGGTACCGCGGATACGCAGTATTTT
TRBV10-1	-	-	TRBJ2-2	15	CASSESLESGGELFF	TGCGCCAGCAGTGAGTCCCTTGAAAGTGGCGGGGAGCTGTTTTTT
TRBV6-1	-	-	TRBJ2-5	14	CASSDPGTGETQYF	TGTGCCAGCAGTGACCCCGGGACCGGGGAGACCCAGTACTTC
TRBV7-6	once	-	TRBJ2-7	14	CASSLNPNIYEQYF	TGTGCCAGCAGCTTGAACCCGAATATCTACGAGCAGTACTTC
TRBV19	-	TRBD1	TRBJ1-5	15	CASSIWTGGGQPQHF	TGTGCCAGTAGTATCTGGACAGGGGGCGGCCAGCCCCAGCATTTT
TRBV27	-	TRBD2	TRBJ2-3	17	CASSLLLGSGSTDTQYF	TGTGCCAGCAGTTTACTCCTCGGTAGCGGGAGCACAGATACGCAGTATTTT
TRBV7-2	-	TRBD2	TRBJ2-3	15	CASSPSGGSTDTQYF	TGTGCCAGCAGCCCCAGCGGGGGGAGCACAGATACGCAGTATTTT
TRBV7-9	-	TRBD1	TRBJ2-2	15	CASGNQGDNTGELFF	TGTGCCAGCGGCAATCAGGGGGATAACACCGGGGAGCTGTTTTTT
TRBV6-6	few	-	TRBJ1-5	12	CASSYDDQPQHF	TGTGCCAGCAGTTACGATGATCAGCCCCAGCATTTT
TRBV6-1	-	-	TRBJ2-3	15	CASSARQVDTDTQYF	TGTGCCAGCAGTGCCCGACAGGTGGACACAGATACGCAGTATTTT
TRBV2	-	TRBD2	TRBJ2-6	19	CASSLYAGLAGWTSNVLTF	TGTGCCAGCAGTTTATACGCTGGACTAGCGGGGTGGACGTCCAACGTCCTGACTTTC
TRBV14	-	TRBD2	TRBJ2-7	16	CASSQVRREGLYEQYF	TGTGCCAGCAGCCAAGTCCGGCGGGAGGGCCTATACGAGCAGTACTTC
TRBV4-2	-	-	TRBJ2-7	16	CASSPSAGTITYEQYF	TGTGCCAGCAGCCCCTCTGCCGGGACCATAACCTACGAGCAGTACTTC
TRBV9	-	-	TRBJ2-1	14	CASSHGWGKNEQFF	TGTGCCAGCAGCCATGGGTGGGGAAAAAATGAGCAGTTCTTC
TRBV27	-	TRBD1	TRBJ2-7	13	CASSFRTGDEQYF	TGTGCCAGCAGTTTCCGGACAGGGGACGAGCAGTACTTC
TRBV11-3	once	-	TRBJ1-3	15	CASSLGRTAGNTIYF	TGTGCCAGCAGCTTAGGAAGGACAGCTGGAAACACCATATATTTT
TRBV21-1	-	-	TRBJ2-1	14	CASSSTGTLFEQFF	TGTGCCAGCAGCTCGACCGGGACCCTCTTTGAGCAGTTCTTC
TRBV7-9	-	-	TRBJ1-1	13	CASDSSLNTEAFF	TGTGCCAGCGACTCTTCTCTGAACACTGAAGCTTTCTTT
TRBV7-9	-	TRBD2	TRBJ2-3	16	CASSAGLAASTDTQYF	TGTGCCAGCAGCGCCGGACTAGCTGCTAGCACAGATACGCAGTATTTT
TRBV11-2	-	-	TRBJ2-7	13	CASSPGPAAEQYF	TGTGCCAGCAGCCCGGGACCCGCCGCCGAGCAGTACTTC
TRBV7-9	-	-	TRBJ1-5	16	CASSLAARGLSQPQHF	TGTGCCAGCAGCTTAGCGGCGAGAGGTCTGAGTCAGCCCCAGCATTTT
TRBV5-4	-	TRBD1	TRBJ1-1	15	CASSYRQGEGAEAFF	TGTGCCAGCAGCTATAGACAGGGAGAGGGGGCCGAAGCTTTCTTT